The clone carrying this T cell receptor (beta chain) was seen a single time. The CDR3 covers 11 residues. Trimming removed 6 bases at V and 9 bases at J, with 12 bases between. Germline lookup yields CDR1 DFQATT and CDR2 SNEGSKA (reference sequence). TEMRA cells were FACS-enriched, and CD8+ and CD4+ T cells were isolated negatively. The authors reverse transcribed roughly 0.5 to 1 ug RNA with random hexamers. The authors amplified TCR beta CDR3 across 54 Vbeta and 13 Jbeta using immunoSEQ multiplex PCR. TCRdb reprocessed the immunoSEQ multiplex PCR reads with MiXCR, giving one entry per CDR3 protein. Altogether about 200,000 distinct CDR3 sequences are present, around nine tenths being singletons, with the ten largest covering about 0.13%. This sample is drawn from a study of CD8 T cells in Susac syndrome.

J is TRBJ2-1 and V is TRBV20-1; D gene uncertain. The sequencing sample was made of CD8+ T cells from PBMCs. The source is a human donor with multiple sclerosis. The CDR3 protein is CSARADGEQFF. CDR3 bases: TGCAGTGCCCGAGCAGACGGTGAGCAGTTCTTC.